Shown below are 3 T cell receptor beta chains from a single sample sequenced in a study of shared clonotypes between healthy human individuals. This table comes from immunoSEQ multiplex PCR, and its TCRdb copy is limited to in-frame clones, with some not included. The table records 2 million to 2.5 million clones, roughly 90% of them present only once. Sequencing was performed on naive CD4+ T cells from PBMCs. Subset here: CD45RA+ positively selected. These receptors were collected from a man aged 18 to 29 in good health. Some clones in this sample may be carry-over from other donors' samples.

The V call is TRBV5-1, the J call TRBJ2-7; perhaps TRBD2 as D (7 bases). V lost 4 bases, J lost 3 bases, and 14 bases lay in between. The CDR3 extends over 14 amino acids. The germline gives CDR1 SGHRS, CDR2 YFSETQ. The CDR3 here is CASSTGGADYEQYF. For the CDR3, the DNA is TGCGCCAGCAGCACTGGGGGGGCGGACTACGAGCAGTACTTC.

On this clone itself: Other DNA sequences in the sample encode the same CDR3. The chain uses TRBV18 and TRBJ2-7; 12 positions agree with TRBD1. This CDR3 is built from 14 residues. CDR1 is KGHSH and CDR2 is LQKENI in the germline V gene. Trimming cost V 6 bases and J 2 bases; bases outside gene matches: 2. The CDR3 DNA sequence: TGTGCCAGCTCCCGGGACAGGGGGCCCTACGAGCAGTACTTC. This sequence encodes CASSRDRGPYEQYF.

The chain employs TRBV7-9 and TRBJ2-7; D might be TRBD2 (5 bases). The CDR3 extends over 13 amino acids. V lost 4 bases and J lost 8, with 15 bases in between. Germline-derived CDR1 and CDR2 are SEHNR and FQNEAQ (reference sequence). The CDR3 DNA sequence: TGTGCCAGCAGCTCGCCCTGGGAGCGTCAGCAGTACTTC. Amino acid sequence: CASSSPWERQQYF.